One TCR beta chain is described in this entry. No antigen is known for it. Method: immunoSEQ multiplex PCR; TCRdb's copy keeps in-frame clones and lacks some. This table holds about 110,000 clones, about nine tenths found once. Looked up from germline, CDR1 is MNHEY and CDR2 is SVGAGI. V gave up 5 bases and J gave up 2 bases, with 13 bases separating them. The CDR3 totals 14 residues. This record comes from a study of siplizumab effects on memory and regulatory T cells. General study results and limits: No naive or memory phenotype could be assigned to roughly 80-95% of proliferating clones. Naive T cells seemed more diverse than memory cells; they also seemed major alloresponse contributors.

The chain carries TRBV6-5 and TRBJ2-7, with D perhaps being TRBD1 or TRBD2 (5 bases each). Sequencing was performed on CD4+ T cells sorted from blood. The source is a human donor in good health. The CDR3 is CASSGGLGTYEQYF. CDR3 DNA sequence: TGTGCCAGCAGTGGGGGTTTAGGGACCTACGAGCAGTACTTC.